Below, one TCR beta chain is given with its context. What it binds is not known. This sample was included in a study of cytomegalovirus exposure and HLA in healthy donors. Notes on the study in general: The availability of immune exposure information extended only to CMV serostatus. Among TCR beta chains of equal frequency, HLA-associated ones were more clonally expanded in a later analysis. Several V segments, TRBV6-2 and TRBV6-3 among them, could not be told apart and were dropped. It was in a later analysis that TCR association rates were seen to vary by HLA locus, highest for DRB1 and lowest for HLA-C.

The CDR3 sequence is 14 residues long. After removal of 4 bases from V and 6 bases from J, the junction contained 9 bases not matched to a gene. In germline, CDR1 is SGHVS, CDR2 FQNEAQ. Primers: 60 Vbeta forward and 13 Jbeta reverse. TCRdb keeps only in-frame clones here, not all; method: immunoSEQ multiplex PCR. The sample includes about 80,000 clones, roughly three quarters of them seen just once. The chain combines TRBV7-8 with TRBJ2-7; 7 bases line up with TRBD1. The clonotype was recovered from a woman in her 50s in good health and CMV-seropositive. The specimen sequenced was PBMCs. CDR3 residues: CASSSHTGAVEQYV. CDR3 DNA: TGTGCCAGCAGCTCCCATACAGGGGCAGTCGAGCAGTACGTC.